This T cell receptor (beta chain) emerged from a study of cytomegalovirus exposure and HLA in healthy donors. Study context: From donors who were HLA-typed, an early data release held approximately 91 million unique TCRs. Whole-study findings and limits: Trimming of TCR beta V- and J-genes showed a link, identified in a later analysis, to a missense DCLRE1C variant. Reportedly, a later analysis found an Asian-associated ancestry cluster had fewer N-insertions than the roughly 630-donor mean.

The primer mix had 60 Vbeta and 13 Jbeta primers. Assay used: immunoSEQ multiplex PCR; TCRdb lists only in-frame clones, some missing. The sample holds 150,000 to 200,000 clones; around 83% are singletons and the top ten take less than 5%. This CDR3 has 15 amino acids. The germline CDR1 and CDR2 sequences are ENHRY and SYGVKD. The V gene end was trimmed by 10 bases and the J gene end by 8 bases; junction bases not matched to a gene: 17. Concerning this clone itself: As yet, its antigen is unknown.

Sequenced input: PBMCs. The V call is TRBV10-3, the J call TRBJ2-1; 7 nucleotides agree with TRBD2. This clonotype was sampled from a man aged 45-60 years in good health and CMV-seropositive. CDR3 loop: CATLSGGSLGDEQFF. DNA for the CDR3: TGTGCCACCCTGTCAGGCGGGAGTCTAGGTGATGAGCAGTTCTTC.